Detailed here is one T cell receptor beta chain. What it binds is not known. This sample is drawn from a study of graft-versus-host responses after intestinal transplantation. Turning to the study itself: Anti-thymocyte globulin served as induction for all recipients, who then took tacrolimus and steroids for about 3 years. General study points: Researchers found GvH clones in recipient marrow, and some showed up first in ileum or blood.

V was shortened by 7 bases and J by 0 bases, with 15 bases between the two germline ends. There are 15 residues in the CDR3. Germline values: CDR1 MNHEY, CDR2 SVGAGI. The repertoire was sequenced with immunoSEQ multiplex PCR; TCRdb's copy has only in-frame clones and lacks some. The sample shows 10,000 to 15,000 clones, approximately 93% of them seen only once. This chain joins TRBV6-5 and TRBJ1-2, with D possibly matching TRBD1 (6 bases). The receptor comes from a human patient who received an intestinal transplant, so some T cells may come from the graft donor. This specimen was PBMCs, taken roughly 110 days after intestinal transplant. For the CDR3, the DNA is TGTGCCAGCAAACGCGGGACACAATCTAACTATGGCTACACCTTC. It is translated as CASKRGTQSNYGYTF.